The 2 T cell receptor beta chains given below trace back to one sample, sequenced in a study of blood T cell repertoires in COVID-19. The protocol was immunoSEQ multiplex PCR, while the TCRdb copy is restricted to in-frame clones and leaves out a portion. In the table there are around 470,000 clones, roughly nine tenths of which are singletons. Sequenced input: peripheral blood. The receptors shown here come from a man between 18 and 35 years old with COVID-19, enrolled during active disease.

The chain is built from TRBV19 and TRBJ1-1, with a weak D call TRBD1 (6 bases). The CDR3 is 13 residues long. Germline loops: CDR1 LNHDA, CDR2 SQIVND (reference sequence). Trimming removed 6 bases at V and 5 bases at J, with 13 bases between. CDR3 DNA sequence: TGTGCCAGTAGGCAGGGGATATCTACTGAAGCTTTCTTT. Protein product: CASRQGISTEAFF.

J is TRBJ1-1 and V is TRBV10-3; no clear D gene. CDR3 length equals 14 residues. In germline, CDR1 is ENHRY, CDR2 SYGVKD. Trimming removed 6 bases from V and 1 base from J, with 12 bases in between. The CDR3 loop reads CAIRGDGWNTEAFF. Written as DNA, the CDR3 is TGTGCCATCAGGGGAGACGGATGGAACACTGAAGCTTTCTTT.